A selection of T cell receptor beta chains follows, all from one sample in a study of OX40 agonist ivuxolimab in advanced cancers. Profiling relied on immunoSEQ multiplex PCR, and the TCRdb table lists in-frame clones only, not all of them. This sample has tens of thousands of clones, with 84% found just once. Sequencing used CD4+ or CD8+ T cells sorted from blood, obtained in a trial of the OX40 agonist ivuxolimab. These receptors were obtained from an adult with an advanced solid tumor such as melanoma, head and neck, liver or kidney cancer. The CDR3 runs from the conserved cysteine through the conserved F or W. D genes are given only for firm matches. Clone size appears in some rows only: once, few, many, or a class for an expanded clone.

TRBD1	TRBJ1-5	NA	TRBV9	TGTGCCAGCAGCCCAGGGGGGGGAAATAGCAATCAGCCCCAGCATTTT	CASSPGGGNSNQPQHF
TRBD2	TRBJ2-4	NA	TRBV27	TGTGCCAGCAGTTTGACTTTAGCGGGGGTTTTCAAAAACATTCAGTACTTC	CASSLTLAGVFKNIQYF
NA	TRBJ1-3	NA	TRBV6-1	TGTGCCAGCGGACATGGGGGGCCGGGAAACACCATATATTTT	CASGHGGPGNTIYF
TRBD1	TRBJ2-7	NA	TRBV30	TGTGCCTGGAGTAAGAAGACAGGGCCCCACGAGCAGTACTTC	CAWSKKTGPHEQYF
TRBD1	TRBJ1-2	many	TRBV7-9	TGTGCCAGCAGCTTAGGGACAGGGGAGGACTATGGCTACACCTTC	CASSLGTGEDYGYTF
TRBD1	TRBJ2-7	NA	TRBV4-1	TGCGCCAGCTCCCCAACAGGGGGGTCCTACGAGCAGTACTTC	CASSPTGGSYEQYF
NA	TRBJ1-2	few	TRBV9	TGTGCCAGCAGCGGACGACAGCAGCCCGGCTATGGCTACACCTTC	CASSGRQQPGYGYTF
NA	TRBJ2-5	NA	TRBV13	TGTGCCAGCAGCTCCCAGGGTGTTCTGGGACAAGAGACCCAGTACTTC	CASSSQGVLGQETQYF
NA	TRBJ2-7	NA	TRBV27	TGTGCCAGCAGTTTATCTGCGAGGGCAGGGGGGAGCTACGAGCAGTACTTC	CASSLSARAGGSYEQYF
NA	TRBJ2-2	few	TRBV7-6	TGTGCCAGCAGCCCGGGACATAACACCGGGGAGCTGTTTTTT	CASSPGHNTGELFF
NA	TRBJ1-2	NA	TRBV2	TGTGCCAGCAGTGGCAGGCTCTACTATGGCTACACCTTC	CASSGRLYYGYTF
TRBD1	TRBJ2-6	NA	TRBV28	TGTGCCAGCAAGAGTGAGAGACAGGGACGGTCCTCTGGGGCCAACGTCCTGACTTTC	CASKSERQGRSSGANVLTF
NA	TRBJ1-3	few	TRBV15	TGTGCCACCAGCAGAGAGCGGGGGCCTGGAAACACCATATATTTT	CATSRERGPGNTIYF
NA	TRBJ2-7	medium-sized	TRBV7-9	TGTGCCAGCAGCCTGGGACTTTACTACGAGCAGTACTTC	CASSLGLYYEQYF
NA	TRBJ1-1	NA	TRBV27	TGTGCCAGCAGTGAACGATGGGATAACACTGAAGCTTTCTTT	CASSERWDNTEAFF
NA	TRBJ2-7	NA	TRBV2	TGTGCCAGCATTACCCTGGGGAGAAGCTCCTACGAGCAGTACTTC	CASITLGRSSYEQYF
TRBD2	TRBJ2-3	NA	TRBV7-2	TGTGCCAGCAGCCAGAATCTAGCGGGAGAAACAGATACGCAGTATTTT	CASSQNLAGETDTQYF
TRBD2	TRBJ2-5	few	TRBV4-1	TGCGCCAGCAGCCAAGTGGACAGCGGGGGAGAGACCCAGTACTTC	CASSQVDSGGETQYF
NA	TRBJ2-6	NA	TRBV29-1	TGCAGCGTTTCTGGGGGCGAGGGGGCCAACGTCCTGACTTTC	CSVSGGEGANVLTF
NA	TRBJ2-3	NA	TRBV29-1	TGCAGCGTTGAATGCGAGCGGTCAAAGGAGGATAGCACAGATACGCAGTATTTT	CSVECERSKEDSTDTQYF
NA	TRBJ2-7	NA	TRBV6-4	TGTGCCAGCAGTCCCCGGGGATCTTACGAGCAGTACTTC	CASSPRGSYEQYF
TRBD2	TRBJ2-7	NA	TRBV11-2	TGTGCCAGTTCCCCCCGGACTAGCGGGAGAGGCGAGCAGTACTTC	CASSPRTSGRGEQYF
TRBD1	TRBJ1-1	NA	TRBV6-5	TGTGCCAGCAGTTCCTCCGGGACAGGGAACACTGAAGCTTTCTTT	CASSSSGTGNTEAFF
NA	TRBJ1-3	few	TRBV7-9	TGTGCCAGCAGCCTCGCGAATTGGGGGACTGGAAACACCATATATTTT	CASSLANWGTGNTIYF
TRBD1	TRBJ1-2	NA	TRBV9	TGTGCCAGCAGCACAGGGACAGGGGGCGGCTATGGCTACACCTTC	CASSTGTGGGYGYTF
NA	TRBJ1-4	once	TRBV29-1	TGCAGCGTTGAAGCGGCAGGGGCTGCTGAAAAACTGTTTTTT	CSVEAAGAAEKLFF
NA	TRBJ2-1	NA	TRBV5-1	TGCGCCAGCAGCCTGACAGGCGCGTTACCCTCCTACAATGAGCAGTTCTTC	CASSLTGALPSYNEQFF
NA	TRBJ1-5	NA	TRBV6-5	TGTGCCAGCAGGCGGGGGAATAGCAATCAGCCCCAGCATTTT	CASRRGNSNQPQHF
NA	TRBJ1-1	few	TRBV7-9	TGTGCCAGCAGCCCGACAGTCACGAACACTGAAGCTTTCTTT	CASSPTVTNTEAFF
TRBD1	TRBJ2-5	NA	TRBV4-1	TGCGCCAGCAGCCAAGTGGTAACACCCACCCGGGACAGGCAAGAGACCCAGTACTTC	CASSQVVTPTRDRQETQYF
NA	TRBJ1-5	medium-sized	TRBV4-3	TGCGCCAGCAGCCAAGTTTATCAGGGTCAGGAACAGCCCCAGCATTTT	CASSQVYQGQEQPQHF
NA	TRBJ2-7	NA	TRBV4-1	TGCGCCAGCAGCCAAGTCCTAGCGACCTCCTCCTACGAGCAGTACTTC	CASSQVLATSSYEQYF
TRBD1	TRBJ1-1	NA	TRBV5-8	TGTGCCAGCGGGAGACAGGGGAGCACTGAAGCTTTCTTT	CASGRQGSTEAFF
NA	TRBJ2-1	NA	TRBV19	TGTGCCAGTAGTATCGGGGGCTATGAGCAGTTCTTC	CASSIGGYEQFF
TRBD1	TRBJ2-1	NA	TRBV14	TGTGCCAGCAGCCAAGGTACTGTTTGGGGACAGTTTTACAATGAGCAGTTCTTC	CASSQGTVWGQFYNEQFF
TRBD1	TRBJ1-4	NA	TRBV28	TGTGCCAGCAGCCGGGACAGCACTAATGAAAAACTGTTTTTT	CASSRDSTNEKLFF
NA	TRBJ1-2	NA	TRBV7-9	TGTGCCAGCAGCCCAGACGTCAACCCCTATGGCTACACCTTC	CASSPDVNPYGYTF
NA	TRBJ2-1	NA	TRBV27	TGTGCCAGCAGTGAAGGGGGCAATGAGCAGTTCTTC	CASSEGGNEQFF
TRBD2	TRBJ2-1	NA	TRBV4-1	TGCGCCAGCAGCCATACTCTAGCGGGGACAGTGTATGAGCAGTTCTTC	CASSHTLAGTVYEQFF
NA	TRBJ1-6	NA	TRBV6-1	TGTGCCAGCAGTGTTTTAACAGTTAATAATTCACCCCTCCACTTT	CASSVLTVNNSPLHF
TRBD1	TRBJ1-5	NA	TRBV28	TGTGCCAGCAGTTTAGGACAGGGCCTTCAGCCCCAGCATTTT	CASSLGQGLQPQHF
TRBD1	TRBJ1-1	NA	TRBV7-9	TGTGCCAGCAGCTTAGACGGGACAGGCCTTGAAGCTTTCTTT	CASSLDGTGLEAFF
TRBD1	TRBJ1-1	NA	TRBV2	TGTGCCAGCACCCGGGACAGTAAACTGAACACTGAAGCTTTCTTT	CASTRDSKLNTEAFF
TRBD1	TRBJ2-7	medium-sized	TRBV25-1	TGTGCCACTCTCGGGACAGGGGGCCACGAGCAGTACTTC	CATLGTGGHEQYF
NA	TRBJ2-7	NA	TRBV11-1	TGTGCCAGCAGCCGCCGCGTGGACTACGAGCAGTACTTC	CASSRRVDYEQYF
TRBD1	TRBJ2-1	NA	TRBV9	TGTGCCAGCAGCGTAGAAAGCACGACAGGGGATGAGCAGTTCTTC	CASSVESTTGDEQFF
TRBD2	TRBJ2-3	NA	TRBV4-3	TGCGCCAGCAGCCAAGATGGGGGGGGGATCCCAGATACGCAGTATTTT	CASSQDGGGIPDTQYF
TRBD1	TRBJ2-7	once	TRBV11-2	TGTGCCAGCAGCTCCCGAGACAGGGGTTACGAGCAGTACTTC	CASSSRDRGYEQYF
TRBD1	TRBJ1-2	few	TRBV10-1	TGCGCCAACACACCCAATCCGGGACAGACGATAAATGGCTACACCTTC	CANTPNPGQTINGYTF
TRBD1	TRBJ2-1	NA	TRBV7-2	TGTGCCAGCAGCTTAGGGGGACAGCTAAATGAGCAGTTCTTC	CASSLGGQLNEQFF
NA	TRBJ2-4	NA	TRBV11-2	TGTGCCAGCAGCTTAGGGACCCGCAGCATTCAGTACTTC	CASSLGTRSIQYF
TRBD1	TRBJ2-1	NA	TRBV5-1	TGCGCCAGCAGCCAGGGGGTATACAATGAGCAGTTCTTC	CASSQGVYNEQFF
TRBD1	TRBJ1-5	NA	TRBV28	TGTGCCAGCAGTTTCCCGGGACAGGGGGCGATAAGCAATCAGCCCCAGCATTTT	CASSFPGQGAISNQPQHF